These 25 T cell receptor beta chains were all obtained from the same sample, sequenced in a study of blood T cells in healthy people across ages. A second about 7 to 11 cycle PCR used barcoded and J-beta primers. TCRdb reprocessed the 5' RACE reads with MiXCR, giving one entry per CDR3 protein. In the table there are 550,000 to 750,000 distinct CDR3 sequences, 20% to 25% of which are singletons. Input material: blood. The receptor source for this set is a man between 65 and 85 years old in good health.

The V and J genes are TRBV18 and TRBJ2-5; 7 nucleotides match TRBD1. CDR3 length: 17 residues. CDR1 is KGHSH and CDR2 is LQKENI in the germline V gene. V trimming: 1 base; J trimming: 0 bases; junction bases outside the gene matches: 8. The CDR3 reads CASSPRGRDSHQETQYF. The CDR3 bases are TGTGCCAGCTCACCACGGGGACGGGACAGTCACCAAGAGACCCAGTACTTC.

The chain is built from TRBV6-2 or TRBV6-3 and TRBJ2-3; tentatively, D is TRBD2 (6 bases). V lost 2 bases and J lost 2, with 11 bases in between. CDR3 size: 15 residues. CDR1 MNHEY and CDR2 SVGEGT come from the germline V gene. The CDR3 region is CASSYLRGTTDTQYF. The CDR3 nucleotides are TGTGCCAGCAGTTACCTCCGCGGGACCACAGATACGCAGTATTTT.

The chain recombines TRBV3-1 with TRBJ1-2; D perhaps matches TRBD1 (5 bases). Trimming removed 1 base at V and 8 bases at J, with 11 bases between. Germline CDR1 LGHDT, CDR2 YNNKEL (reference sequence). The CDR3 spans 13 residues. In DNA form, the CDR3 reads TGTGCCAGCAGCCAAGGTCGGGGGGACGGCTACACCTTC. It translates to CASSQGRGDGYTF.

This clonotype was seen ten or more times. This chain connects TRBV2 to TRBJ2-5; perhaps TRBD2 as D (6 bases). Germline V gene lookup returns CDR1 SNHLY and CDR2 FYNNEI. Deletions cut 6 bases from V and 2 bases from J, with 10 bases between. The CDR3 covers 13 residues. The CDR3 DNA follows: TGTGCCAGCAGCTCGGACTATCAAGAGACCCAGTACTTC. It translates to CASSSDYQETQYF.

The V and J genes are TRBV6-2 or TRBV6-3 and TRBJ1-6, with 7 nucleotides matching TRBD1. This CDR3 region has 15 residues. Germline lookup yields CDR1 MNHEY and CDR2 SVGEGT. Trimming at V came to 7 bases and at J to 5 bases, leaving 8 bases not matched to a gene. CDR3 sequence: CASTDWTGNNSPLHF. The CDR3 DNA sequence: TGTGCCAGCACCGACTGGACAGGCAATAATTCACCCCTCCACTTT.

This chain connects TRBV2 to TRBJ2-2; D remains ambiguous. CDR1 and CDR2 (germline): SNHLY, FYNNEI. Deletions cut 5 bases from V and 4 bases from J, with 8 bases between. The CDR3 runs to 13 residues. CDR3 sequence (DNA): TGTGCCAGCAGTCCTACTCCCACCGGGGAGCTGTTTTTT. It translates to CASSPTPTGELFF.

About this clonotype itself: Since no conserved phenylalanine or tryptophan closes the CDR3, a read error is the likely cause. The rearrangement joins TRBV7-9 to TRBJ1-1; D unclear. The CDR3 is 14 residues long. The germline gives CDR1 SEHNR, CDR2 FQNEAQ (reference sequence). Trimming took off 6 bases at V and 1 base at J, with 12 bases between the two ends. CDR3 DNA: TGTGCCAGCAGTCGTCATACTGAGAACACTGAAGCTTTCTCT. It is translated as CASSRHTENTEAFS.

The CDR3 nucleotides read TGTGCCAGCAGCAACTCGAAGGGACATTCGAACACCGGGGAGCTGTTTTTT. Translating gives CASSNSKGHSNTGELFF. This sequence joins TRBV9 and TRBJ2-2; D perhaps matches TRBD1 (6 bases). V lost 4 bases and J lost 0, with 16 bases in between. Germline CDR1 and CDR2: SGDLS and YYNGEE. The CDR3 runs to 17 residues.

This rearrangement joins TRBV9 to TRBJ2-1; 10 bases match TRBD2. The CDR3 length is 16 residues. Germline CDR1 is SGDLS and CDR2 is YYNGEE. J lost 7 bases, V lost 0 bases, and 7 bases had no gene match. The CDR3 nucleotides are TGTGCCAGCAGCGTAGGCCCAGGACTAGCGGTAAATGAGCAGTTCTTC. Translation: CASSVGPGLAVNEQFF.

There are a few counts of this clonotype. V and J are TRBV12-3 or TRBV12-4 and TRBJ2-5; D possibly corresponds to TRBD1 (6 bases). Trimming pared 6 bases from V and 10 bases from J, leaving 15 bases between. The CDR3 has 12 amino acids. CDR3 residues: CASSTLWGLQYF. In DNA form, the CDR3 reads TGTGCCAGCAGCACGCTTTGGGGGCTCCAGTACTTC.

The CDR3 DNA reads TGTGCCAGCAGCTTTTTTTCCGGGACAGGGGGCTACAATGAGCAGTTCTTC. Protein: CASSFFSGTGGYNEQFF. This rearrangement joins TRBV7-9 to TRBJ2-1; 11 nucleotides agree with TRBD1. Germline CDR1 and CDR2: SEHNR and FQNEAQ (reference sequence). J gave up 3 bases and V 3 bases, and 7 bases lay outside the gene matches. The CDR3 is 17 residues long.

The gene calls are TRBV4-3 and TRBJ2-5; possibly TRBD1 for D (8 bases). In germline, CDR1 is LGHNA, CDR2 YSLEER. V was shortened by 0 bases and J by 1 base, with 12 bases between the two germline ends. The length of the CDR3 is 16 residues. The CDR3 loop is CASSQDYRGGQETQYF. The CDR3 nucleotides are TGCGCCAGCAGCCAAGATTACAGGGGGGGCCAAGAGACCCAGTACTTC.

The V and J genes are TRBV10-3 and TRBJ2-3; D perhaps matches TRBD1 (6 bases). CDR1 ENHRY and CDR2 SYGVKD come from the germline V gene. The V end was cut by 6 bases, the J end by 3 bases, with 7 bases between. This CDR3 contains 12 residues. This CDR3 is CAIRDSTDTQYF. For the CDR3, the DNA is TGTGCCATCAGGGACAGTACAGATACGCAGTATTTT.

This rearrangement joins TRBV7-9 to TRBJ1-3; D perhaps matches TRBD1 (5 bases). The CDR3 covers 16 residues. V lost 5 bases and J 0 bases, leaving 14 bases between the germline ends. Germline CDR1 and CDR2: SEHNR and FQNEAQ (reference sequence). The CDR3 is CASSKGLRSSGNTIYF. In DNA form, the CDR3 reads TGTGCCAGCAGCAAGGGACTTCGCAGCTCTGGAAACACCATATATTTT.

CDR3 sequence (DNA): TGCGCCAGCAGCTTGGCCGGTCAGCGAAAAGAGACCCAGTACTTC. Translating it yields CASSLAGQRKETQYF. V and J are TRBV5-1 and TRBJ2-5; no clear D gene. In germline, CDR1 is SGHRS, CDR2 YFSETQ. V was trimmed by 0 bases and J by 3 bases, leaving 12 bases between them. This CDR3 is built from 15 residues.

The gene calls are TRBV12-3 or TRBV12-4 and TRBJ1-5; the D is unclear. The CDR3 has 16 amino acids. V gave up 0 bases and J gave up 1 base, with 10 bases separating them. CDR3 sequence: CASSLARGLSNQPQHF. CDR3 bases: TGTGCCAGCAGTTTAGCGCGGGGTTTGAGCAATCAGCCCCAGCATTTT.

This clonotype came up many times. The gene calls are TRBV7-9 and TRBJ2-5; 8 nucleotides match TRBD1. CDR1 and CDR2 from the germline V gene are SEHNR and FQNEAQ (reference sequence). V dropped 5 bases and J dropped 1; count of bases not matched to a gene: 6. This CDR3 has 15 residues. The CDR3 loop reads CASSNDRGLQETQYF. The CDR3 bases are TGTGCCAGCAGCAACGACAGGGGACTCCAAGAGACCCAGTACTTC.

This clonotype was counted between two and nine times. The chain couples TRBV6-2 or TRBV6-3 to TRBJ2-5; no clear D. In germline, CDR1 is MNHEY, CDR2 SVGEGT. The V gene lost 2 bases and the J gene lost 2 bases, with 12 bases spanning the gap. The CDR3 runs to 15 residues. This chain's CDR3 is CASSYAGEGQETQYF. In DNA, the CDR3 is TGTGCCAGCAGTTACGCTGGGGAAGGGCAAGAGACCCAGTACTTC.

The table lists this clonotype with a few counts. V usage is TRBV10-3 and J usage is TRBJ2-1; D may correspond to TRBD1 or TRBD2 (5 bases each). Judging by the DNA end, TRBJ2-7 fits better; the J call may be wrong. This CDR3 comprises 13 residues. Germline V gene data show CDR1 as ENHRY and CDR2 as SYGVKD. The CDR3 spells CAISGDATYEQYF. CDR3 DNA sequence: TGTGCCATCAGTGGGGACGCAACCTACGAGCAGTACTTC.

V usage is TRBV20-1 and J usage is TRBJ2-5; perhaps D is TRBD1 or TRBD2 (5 bases each). The CDR3 length is 12 residues. With 6 bases removed from V and 3 bases from J, the gap between germline ends came to 11 bases. CDR1 is DFQATT, CDR2 SNEGSKA, per germline (reference sequence). The CDR3 sequence is CSAGRGEETQYF. The CDR3, as DNA: TGCAGTGCCGGAAGGGGAGAAGAGACCCAGTACTTC.

This clonotype was seen a handful of times. The chain uses TRBV12-5 and TRBJ2-5, with 7 bases aligning to TRBD1. The DNA end favors TRBJ2-1, so the J call may be wrong. Germline V gene lookup returns CDR1 LGHNT and CDR2 FRNRAP. The CDR3 extends over 16 amino acids. CDR3 nucleotide sequence: TGTGCTAGTGGTTTGGAAAGAGGGGGCTTAGGGAATGAGCAGTTCTTC. The encoded protein is CASGLERGGLGNEQFF.

The rearrangement links TRBV7-2 to TRBJ2-2, with 8 bases matching TRBD1. Germline CDR1 reads SGHTA; CDR2 reads FQGNSA. The CDR3 runs to 14 residues. The V segment lost 6 bases and the J segment 8 bases; nucleotides outside the gene matches: 8. The CDR3 DNA reads as TGTGCCAGCAGGCCCGGGACAGGCATGGGGGAGCTGTTTTTT. This sequence encodes CASRPGTGMGELFF.

This clonotype was picked up a small number of times. The rearrangement uses TRBV3-1 and TRBJ2-5; D is unresolved. The DNA end favors TRBJ2-1, so the J call may be wrong. This CDR3 comprises 13 residues. Germline loops: CDR1 LGHDT, CDR2 YNNKEL (reference sequence). The chain's CDR3 is CASSQVRSGEQFF. The DNA of the CDR3 is TGTGCCAGCAGCCAAGTTCGCTCGGGTGAGCAGTTCTTC.

This clonotype appeared a single time. The chain uses TRBV6-5 and TRBJ2-3; 10 bases match TRBD2. Looked up from germline, CDR1 is MNHEY and CDR2 is SVGAGI. The CDR3 sequence is 15 residues long. The trim removed 6 bases at V and 5 bases at J, leaving 8 bases unmatched. The CDR3 region has the DNA TGTGCCAGCAGCTATCTAGCGGGAGCCCTAGATACGCAGTATTTT. This codes for CASSYLAGALDTQYF.

This clonotype was seen more than once but under ten times. The V and J genes are TRBV12-3 or TRBV12-4 and TRBJ1-6, with TRBD1 identical over 11 bases. Germline trimming cut 6 bases from V and 8 bases from J; bases unmatched to any gene: 3. The CDR3 sequence is 14 residues long. The CDR3 DNA follows: TGTGCCAGCAGGGGGACAGGGGGTTATTCACCCCTCCACTTT. As protein: CASRGTGGYSPLHF.